This TCR beta chain appears in the sequencing data of a study of T cell changes during pregnancy in multiple sclerosis. In germline, CDR1 is PRHDT, CDR2 FYEKMQ (reference sequence). CDR3 length: 15 amino acids. V lost 0 bases and J lost 5, with 8 bases in between. Profiled with immunoSEQ multiplex PCR; TCRdb holds only in-frame clones, not every one. The data show about 20,000 clones, approximately 90% seen once. The clonotype originates from a female donor in good health, enrolled as a control in a pregnancy study. Source: CD8+ T cells from peripheral blood mononuclear cells, taken after pregnancy. J is TRBJ1-6 and V is TRBV13; TRBD1 might be the D (6 bases). CDR3 DNA sequence: TGTGCCAGCAGCTTAGGGAGGGACAATAATTCACCCCTCCACTTT. This gives the protein CASSLGRDNNSPLHF.